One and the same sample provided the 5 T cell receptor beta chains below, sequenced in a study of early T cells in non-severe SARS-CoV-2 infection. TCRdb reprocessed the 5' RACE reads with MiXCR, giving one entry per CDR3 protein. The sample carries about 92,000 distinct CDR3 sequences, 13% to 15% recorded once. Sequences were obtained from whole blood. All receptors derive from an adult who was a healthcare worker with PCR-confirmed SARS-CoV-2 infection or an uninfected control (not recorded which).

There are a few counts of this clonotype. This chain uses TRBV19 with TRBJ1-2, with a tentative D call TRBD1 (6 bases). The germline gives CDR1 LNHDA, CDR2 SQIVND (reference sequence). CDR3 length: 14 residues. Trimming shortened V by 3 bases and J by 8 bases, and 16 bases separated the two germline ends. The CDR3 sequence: CASSMAGESLGYTF. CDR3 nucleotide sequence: TGTGCCAGTAGTATGGCAGGGGAGTCTCTCGGCTACACCTTC.

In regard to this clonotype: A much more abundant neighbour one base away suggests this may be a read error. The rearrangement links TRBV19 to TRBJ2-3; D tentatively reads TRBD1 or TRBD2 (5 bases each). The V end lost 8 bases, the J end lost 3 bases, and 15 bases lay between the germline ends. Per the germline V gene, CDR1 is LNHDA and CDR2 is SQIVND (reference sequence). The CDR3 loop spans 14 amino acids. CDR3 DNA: TGTGCCAGTGGTGTAGCGCAGGGTACAGATACGCAGTATTTT. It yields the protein CASGVAQGTDTQYF.

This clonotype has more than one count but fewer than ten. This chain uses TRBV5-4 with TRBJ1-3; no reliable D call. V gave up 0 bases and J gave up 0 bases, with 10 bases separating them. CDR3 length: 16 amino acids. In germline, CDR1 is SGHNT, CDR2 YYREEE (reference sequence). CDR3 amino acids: CASSLGGRSSGNTIYF. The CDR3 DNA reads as TGTGCCAGCAGCTTGGGTGGCAGGAGCTCTGGAAACACCATATATTTT.

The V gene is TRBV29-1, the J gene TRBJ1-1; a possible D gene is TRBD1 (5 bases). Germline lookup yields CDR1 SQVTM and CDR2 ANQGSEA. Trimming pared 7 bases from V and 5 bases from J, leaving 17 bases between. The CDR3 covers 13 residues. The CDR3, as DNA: TGCAGCGGCGAGGGGCCCGGAGGGACTGAAGCTTTCTTT. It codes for CSGEGPGGTEAFF.

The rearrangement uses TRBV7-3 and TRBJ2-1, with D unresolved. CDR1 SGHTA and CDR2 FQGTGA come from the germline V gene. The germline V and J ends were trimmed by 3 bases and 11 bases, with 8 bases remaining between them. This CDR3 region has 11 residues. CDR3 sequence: CASSFGEKQFF. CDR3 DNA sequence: TGTGCCAGCAGCTTTGGCGAAAAGCAGTTCTTC.